A single sample is the source of the 2 T cell receptor beta chains below, sequenced in a study of T-cell memory formation after mild COVID-19 (dated by TCRdb to about 2021). The protocol used for the library was 5' RACE. These reads were obtained on an Illumina NovaSeq 6000. TCRdb cleaned the public reads at Q25 with fastp, built clones with MiXCR and kept in-frame beta chains. Rows with one shared CDR3 protein collapse into an entry with the most common genes and DNA. This sample is represented by under 300,000 distinct CDR3 sequences; roughly 15% of them were singletons. The ten largest clones add up to approximately 3.5% of the sample. Sequencing was done on a sample of PBMCs or a T cell subset sorted from them (not recorded which). These receptors all stem from a man aged 18 to 30 who had mild COVID-19 (a few samples of this study predate the infection). The sample titles of this study are shuffled in the database, so cell type and time point are left out; the donor was told from shared clones.

The chain links TRBV5-1 to TRBJ1-6; 7 nucleotides align to TRBD1. This CDR3 contains 15 residues. The germline V gene has CDR1 SGHRS and CDR2 YFSETQ. With 0 bases clipped from V and 8 bases from J, the junction kept 5 bases outside the gene matches. The CDR3 DNA is TGCGCCAGCAGCTTGGGACAGGGAGGGGATTCACCCCTCCACTTT. Amino acid sequence: CASSLGQGGDSPLHF.

This clonotype was counted only a few times. This chain connects TRBV5-1 to TRBJ1-2; D remains ambiguous. The CDR3 spans 15 residues. Germline-derived CDR1 and CDR2 are SGHRS and YFSETQ. V was trimmed by 0 bases and J by 0 bases, leaving 9 bases between them. The CDR3 spells CASSLGRLANYGYTF. In DNA, the CDR3 is TGCGCCAGCAGCTTGGGCCGGCTTGCTAACTATGGCTACACCTTC.